This TCR beta chain was retrieved from a study of molecular identifiers for immune sequencing clone quantification (dated by TCRdb to between 2018 and 2020). About the investigation overall: For a replicate experiment, the RNA from either roughly 18,000 or 92,000 naive CD8 T cells was divided into five aliquots, and four of those aliquots went on to sequencing. CD8 T cells were used in a methods study to benchmark molecular-identifier clustering-based TCR repertoire sequencing (MIDCIRS) and TCR RNA copy counting.

Libraries of naive CD8 T cells were generated from about 21,000 to 970,000 sorted cells, with 10%, 30% or 50% of the purified RNA used. Naive CD8 T cells were FACS-sorted as CD8+CD4-CCR7+CD45RA+ on a BD FACSAria II into RLT Plus buffer. Detection sensitivity was tested by spiking Jurkat RNA equal to some 10 TCR copies' worth into samples containing roughly 17,000-1,000,000 naive CD8 T cells. Enrichment of CD8 T cells was done with RosetteSep CD8+ T Cell Enrichment Cocktail plus Ficoll-Paque, and ACK red cell lysis came afterward. Details on this clonotype: Its antigen specificity is not known. Per-base quality was not reported, and no clone a single base away is much larger than it.

The paper's findings and limits, for the study overall: Highly expanded clone sizes could be underestimated because identical TCR molecules may share a barcode. Around 2.8 recovered TCR RNA copies per cell were obtained by modeling, versus about ten by digital PCR, implying a capture efficiency of 25% to 35%. Spiked-in Jurkat TCR RNA equivalent to a single cell was reported to be detectable even among over 800,000 naive CD8 T cells. Without barcode sub-clustering, chimeric consensus sequences inflated TCR diversity; chimeras reached as high as 47%. The naive libraries included spiked-in Jurkat TCR RNA (roughly 9 copies' worth), and this RNA is not part of the donor repertoire. In CMV-specific effector cells, over 99% of molecules were held by clones above 20 RNA copies, whereas under 1% of molecules were held by such clones in naive cells.

Reading from cysteine to phenylalanine, the CDR3 counts 15 amino acids. Of all the DNA, just the CDR3 is kept, 45 bases in frame from base 1. The CDR1 and CDR2 encoded by the germline V gene are SGHDT and YYEEEE. The germline V and J ends show losses of 4 bases and 2 bases respectively, and no gene match explains 5 bases of the junction. The library was produced with PCR. The instrument was a NextSeq 500. Bulk TCR libraries were prepared as previously described, using TCR primers listed in Table S5. The Qiagen AllPrep DNA/RNA kit was used to purify total RNA. Before any analysis, reads coming from multiple sequencing runs of the same library were combined into one pool. The paper's data handling went like this. Reads were retained only if their TCR constant sequence matched exactly, and those retained reads were trimmed to 150 nt and grouped according to their 12-nt molecular barcodes. Within each barcode group, reads were sub-clustered at a 15% Levenshtein threshold, and quality-weighted consensus sequences were built per RNA molecule. Non-functional sequences were discarded, and so were lower-count sequences lying one edit away from another sequence. Based on a fit of two negative binomial distributions, barcode sub-clusters having less than 20% of the maximum read count were discarded. Using fastp at Q25 and MiXCR, TCRdb reprocessed the public reads and kept productive beta chains. Every CDR3 protein is listed once, alongside the most common genes and DNA of its rows. TCRdb, rather than the study authors, made the V and J calls. The sample table lists approximately 590,000 distinct CDR3 sequences, roughly 25% of them with a count of one. Roughly 0.83% of the sample belongs to the ten largest clones.

The sample consisted of naive CD8+ T cells from blood, with Jurkat cell RNA spiked in. This specimen's cell subset or site label, interpreted: FACS-sorted CD8+CD4-CCR7+CD45RA+ naive T cells. The sequence was obtained from a human donor in good health. Some libraries in this study had Jurkat cell RNA spiked in. The sequence links TRBV5-6 to TRBJ2-1; TRBD1 lines up with 8 middle nucleotides. For the CDR3, the sequence is CASSHRDRPYNEQFF. The DNA sequence is as follows: TGTGCCAGCAGCCACAGGGACAGGCCCTACAATGAGCAGTTCTTC.